Listed below are T cell receptor beta chains from one sample, sequenced in a study of blood T cells in healthy people across ages. Each CDR3 protein gets one entry after TCRdb re-called the 5' RACE reads with MiXCR. Of 1.8 million or so distinct CDR3 sequences detected, about 39% appear once; the ten largest clones hold 23%. The sequenced sample was blood. These receptors originate from a human donor in good health. Each CDR3 is given with its conserved first and last residue. D genes are given only for firm matches. Expanded clones are given a class, and other clones once, few, many or no size at all.

>TRBJ2-1|.|few|TRBV20-1
CSASGASRQFF
TGCAGTGCTAGCGGGGCTTCTCGACAGTTCTTC
>TRBJ2-7|.|few|TRBV6-1
CASSEGPGPYEQYF
TGTGCCAGCAGTGAAGGTCCAGGACCCTACGAGCAGTACTTC
>TRBJ1-2|.|.|TRBV5-6
CASSHLGSDYGYTF
TGTGCCAGCAGCCATTTGGGGTCAGACTATGGCTACACCTTC
>TRBJ2-1|TRBD2|.|TRBV7-8
CASSRPISGGAYEQFF
TGTGCCAGCAGTCGGCCGATTAGCGGGGGGGCCTATGAGCAGTTCTTC
>TRBJ1-2|.|few|TRBV20-1
CSASREEGYGYTF
TGCAGTGCCAGCAGGGAGGAGGGTTATGGCTACACCTTC
>TRBJ1-1|TRBD1|.|TRBV15
CATSVDRGSKAFF
TGTGCCACCAGCGTCGACAGGGGATCTAAAGCTTTCTTT
>TRBJ1-2|.|.|TRBV7-2
CASSLDGRPYGYTF
TGTGCCAGCAGCTTAGATGGCCGCCCATATGGCTACACCTTC
>TRBJ1-2|.|few|TRBV12-3/TRBV12-4
CASSSSRNNGYTF
TGTGCCAGCAGCAGTTCCAGGAATAATGGCTACACCTTC
>TRBJ2-7|TRBD2|once|TRBV28
CASSFLAGPHGQYF
TGTGCCAGCAGTTTTCTAGCGGGGCCTCACGGGCAGTACTTC
>TRBJ1-6|.|few|TRBV5-6
CASSLAIISVASPLHF
TGTGCCAGCAGCTTGGCCATCATCTCGGTCGCCTCACCCCTCCACTTT
>TRBJ1-2|.|few|TRBV12-3/TRBV12-4
CASSLNSGIYGYTF
TGTGCCAGCAGTTTAAATTCCGGGATCTATGGCTACACCTTC
>TRBJ2-1|TRBD2|few|TRBV20-1
CSARDDFGGGYNEQFF
TGCAGTGCTAGAGATGATTTTGGGGGGGGGTACAATGAGCAGTTCTTC
>TRBJ2-7|.|.|TRBV28
CASRYRDEQYF
TGTGCCAGCAGGTACCGGGATGAGCAGTACTTC
>TRBJ1-4|.|few|TRBV7-2
CASSLVDRPNEKLFF
TGTGCCAGCAGCTTAGTGGATAGGCCTAATGAAAAACTGTTTTTT
>TRBJ1-2|.|.|TRBV12-3/TRBV12-4
CASNTRGRQNYGYTF
TGTGCCAGCAATACGAGAGGCAGACAAAACTATGGCTACACCTTC
>TRBJ2-5|.|.|TRBV12-5
CASGTIVPELYF
TGTGCTAGTGGTACAATCGTACCCGAGTTGTACTTC